Below are 27 T cell receptor beta chains sequenced from a single sample in a study of T-cell memory formation after mild COVID-19. MiXCR, run by TCRdb on the 5' RACE reads, gives a single entry per CDR3 protein. This sample has approximately 500,000 distinct CDR3 sequences, with roughly 25% found just once. Sequences were obtained from PBMCs or a T cell subset sorted from them (not recorded which). These receptors came from an adult woman who had mild COVID-19 (a few samples of this study predate the infection). Cell type and time point are not known.

The table lists this clonotype with a few counts. This rearrangement joins TRBV20-1 to TRBJ2-2, with 9 positions matching TRBD1. The germline gives CDR1 DFQATT, CDR2 SNEGSKA (reference sequence). Trimming removed 2 bases from V and 0 bases from J; junction bases left unmatched: 13. CDR3 length: 19 residues. The CDR3: CSARSSWGQGGANTGELFF. CDR3 DNA: TGCAGTGCTAGATCCTCCTGGGGACAGGGCGGGGCGAACACCGGGGAGCTGTTTTTT.

This clonotype was recorded a few times. This chain links TRBV18 with TRBJ2-7, with D possibly TRBD2 on 7 matching bases. The V end was cut by 2 bases, the J end by 3 bases, with 14 bases between. The CDR3 runs to 15 residues. Germline assignment: CDR1 KGHSH and CDR2 LQKENI. The CDR3, as DNA: TGTGCCAGCTCACCATCGGGGGGCATCAACTACGAGCAGTACTTC. As protein: CASSPSGGINYEQYF.

The chain uses TRBV11-2 and TRBJ1-1, with TRBD1 matching 9 bases. The CDR3 has 17 amino acids. Germline V gives CDR1 SGHAT, CDR2 FQNNGV. V lost 5 bases and J lost 0; bases outside the gene matches: 10. The CDR3 DNA sequence: TGTGCCAGCAGCAATAACCTCCGGGACAGGGTGAACACTGAAGCTTTCTTT. This gives the protein CASSNNLRDRVNTEAFF.

This clonotype was recorded a few times. J is TRBJ1-1 and V is TRBV4-1; TRBD1 might be the D (5 bases). The CDR3 loop spans 15 amino acids. V was cut by 1 base and J by 0 bases, with 9 bases left in between. Germline V lookup: CDR1 MGHRA, CDR2 YSYEKL. The CDR3 sequence is CASSQVVGVNTEAFF. In nucleotides, the CDR3 is TGCGCCAGCAGCCAAGTGGTAGGGGTGAACACTGAAGCTTTCTTT.

This clonotype was observed a few times. The chain joins TRBV5-1 to TRBJ1-5; 7 bases match TRBD1. Germline CDR1 SGHRS, CDR2 YFSETQ. The V gene end was trimmed by 4 bases and the J gene end by 7 bases; junction bases not matched to a gene: 11. The CDR3 sequence is 15 residues long. The CDR3 nucleotides read TGCGCCAGCAGCGCCGAGACAGGGAATGGCCAGCCCCAGCATTTT. Encoded protein: CASSAETGNGQPQHF.

This chain joins TRBV20-1 and TRBJ2-5; the D gene could be TRBD1 or TRBD2 (5 bases each). Germline values: CDR1 DFQATT, CDR2 SNEGSKA (reference sequence). The CDR3 has 15 residues. V was clipped by 3 bases and J by 5 bases, with 19 bases between them. The CDR3 DNA follows: TGCAGTGCTAGGGACATTCGGGAAAACGGGGAGACCCAGTACTTC. Protein product: CSARDIRENGETQYF.

This clonotype was seen many times. The genes are TRBV7-2 and TRBJ2-3, with 14 bases identical to TRBD2. This CDR3 is 17 amino acids long. Germline loops: CDR1 SGHTA, CDR2 FQGNSA. V was clipped by 5 bases and J by 2 bases; unmatched bases: 6. The DNA of the CDR3 is TGTGCCAGCAGCAGGGGACTAGCGGGAGCCGCCACAGATACGCAGTATTTT. Protein product: CASSRGLAGAATDTQYF.

This clonotype was recorded a few times. V and J are TRBV11-2 and TRBJ1-1; no firm D call. CDR1 and CDR2 (germline): SGHAT, FQNNGV. Trimming pared 6 bases from V and 0 bases from J, leaving 14 bases between. CDR3 size: 15 residues. Written as DNA, the CDR3 is TGTGCCAGCAGATTGACGGAGTACATGAACACTGAAGCTTTCTTT. This translates into CASRLTEYMNTEAFF.

This clonotype was detected only once. The rearrangement joins TRBV30 to TRBJ2-7; D remains unclear. The germline V and J ends were trimmed by 2 bases and 2 bases, with 16 bases remaining between them. Germline V CDR1 and CDR2: GTSNPN, SVGIG (reference sequence). This CDR3 region has 15 residues. The CDR3 bases are TGTGCCTGGAGTCTCGGGCTAGGGATCACCTACGAGCAGTACTTC. Translated, it gives CAWSLGLGITYEQYF.

This clonotype was counted many times. The chain has TRBV5-1 and TRBJ2-3; 15 bases align to TRBD2. V lost 3 bases and J lost 4; bases outside the gene matches: 9. From germline, CDR1 is SGHRS and CDR2 YFSETQ. CDR3 length: 18 residues. CDR3 protein: CASSSAGLAGGPADTQYF. CDR3 coding DNA: TGCGCCAGCAGCTCAGCCGGACTAGCGGGGGGGCCTGCAGATACGCAGTATTTT. Full variable domain (rest looked up from reference TRBV5-1 and TRBJ2-3): KAGVTQTPRYLIKTRGQQVTLSCSPISGHRSVSWYQQTPGQGLQFLFEYFSETQRNKGNFPGRFSGRQFSNSRSEMNVSTLELGDSALYLCASSSAGLAGGPADTQYFGPGTRLTVL.

J is TRBJ2-5 and V is TRBV5-1, with D tentatively TRBD1 (6 bases). The germline V and J ends were trimmed by 0 bases and 5 bases, with 23 bases remaining between them. Germline V gives CDR1 SGHRS, CDR2 YFSETQ. This CDR3 is built from 18 residues. The chain's CDR3 is CASSLESQDRTPGETQYF. For the CDR3, the DNA is TGCGCCAGCAGCTTGGAATCCCAAGACAGGACACCGGGGGAGACCCAGTACTTC.

The chain couples TRBV6-2 or TRBV6-3 to TRBJ2-7, with D perhaps TRBD1 (6 bases). The CDR3 length is 15 residues. The V and J ends lost 1 base and 6 bases respectively, with 16 bases between them. Germline V CDR1 and CDR2: MNHEY, SVGEGT. The CDR3 DNA follows: TGTGCCAGCAGTTACTGGGGACACCCCCCCGCCGAGCAGTACTTC. Its translation is CASSYWGHPPAEQYF.

The chain has TRBV7-9 and TRBJ2-2; 14 bases agree with TRBD2. With V trimmed by 4 bases and J by 5 bases, 6 bases remained unmatched. This CDR3 has 17 amino acids. Germline-derived CDR1 and CDR2 are SEHNR and FQNEAQ (reference sequence). CDR3 sequence: CASSSGLAGVGTGELFF. The DNA of the CDR3 is TGTGCCAGCAGCTCGGGACTAGCGGGAGTAGGAACCGGGGAGCTGTTTTTT.

This clonotype was counted between two and nine times. This chain links TRBV18 with TRBJ2-1, with D tentatively TRBD2 (5 bases). The CDR3 consists of 12 residues. V shed 3 bases and J shed 14 bases, with 14 bases lying between them. CDR1 is KGHSH and CDR2 is LQKENI in the germline V gene. CDR3 loop: CASSPNIASEFF. In nucleotides, the CDR3 is TGTGCCAGCTCACCGAATATAGCGTCGGAGTTCTTC.

This clonotype was picked up a small number of times. This sequence joins TRBV29-1 and TRBJ2-1; D might be TRBD2 (6 bases). The germline V gene encodes CDR1 SQVTM and CDR2 ANQGSEA. V lost 7 bases, J lost 5 bases, and 21 bases lay in between. CDR3 length equals 15 residues. The CDR3: CSGSMGLRTNNEQFF. The CDR3 DNA is TGCAGCGGATCTATGGGACTCCGTACGAACAATGAGCAGTTCTTC.

This clonotype has more than one count but fewer than ten. This rearrangement joins TRBV7-9 to TRBJ2-3; TRBD2 is a possible D gene (6 bases). V was clipped by 5 bases and J by 6 bases, with 18 bases between them. Per germline, CDR1 SEHNR and CDR2 FQNEAQ (reference sequence). This CDR3 comprises 15 residues. CDR3 DNA sequence: TGTGCCAGCAGCGCCCGCGCGGGACCAGGGGATACGCAGTATTTT. Its protein is CASSARAGPGDTQYF.

The table lists this clonotype with a few counts. CDR3 residues: CASSHGEVSYEQYF. For the CDR3, the DNA is TGTGCCAGCAGCCATGGGGAGGTATCCTACGAGCAGTACTTC. This chain joins TRBV9 and TRBJ2-7; perhaps TRBD2 as D (6 bases). Trimming took off 4 bases at V and 1 base at J, with 12 bases between the two ends. This CDR3 is built from 14 residues. From germline, CDR1 is SGDLS and CDR2 YYNGEE.

The count of this clonotype is one. The chain employs TRBV28 and TRBJ1-1, with a possible D match to TRBD1 (5 bases). There are 13 residues in the CDR3. The V and J ends lost 2 bases and 11 bases respectively, with 15 bases between them. Per germline, CDR1 MDHEN and CDR2 SYDVKM. CDR3 protein: CASSLTFSEGAFF. The CDR3 DNA sequence: TGTGCCAGCAGTTTAACCTTTTCGGAGGGGGCTTTCTTT.

This rearrangement joins TRBV7-9 to TRBJ1-1; no reliable D call. V lost 1 base to trimming and J lost 4 bases, with 13 bases between them. Looked up from germline, CDR1 is SEHNR and CDR2 is FQNEAQ (reference sequence). The CDR3 is made up of 15 amino acids. Here the CDR3 reads CASSLESGWATEAFF. In DNA, the CDR3 is TGTGCCAGCAGCTTAGAGTCCGGGTGGGCCACTGAAGCTTTCTTT.

The V call is TRBV29-1, the J call TRBJ2-7, with 9 bases identical to TRBD1. V shed 4 bases, J shed 5 bases, and the junction held 9 bases outside the gene matches. Per the germline V gene, CDR1 is SQVTM and CDR2 is ANQGSEA. The CDR3 sequence is 14 residues long. This chain's CDR3 is CSVAGTGKSNEQYF. DNA for the CDR3: TGCAGCGTTGCTGGGACAGGGAAATCGAACGAGCAGTACTTC.

V and J are TRBV11-3 and TRBJ2-1; TRBD1 matches 9 bases. The CDR3 extends over 17 amino acids. Germline trimming cut 1 base from V and 2 bases from J; bases unmatched to any gene: 6. Germline V lookup: CDR1 SGHNT, CDR2 YENEEA. The CDR3 coding sequence is TGTGCCAGCAGCTTAGGTGCCGGGACAGGGACCTACAATGAGCAGTTCTTC. Protein sequence: CASSLGAGTGTYNEQFF.

This clonotype was detected a few times. CDR3 sequence: CSARELNRGPTNEKLFF. The CDR3 DNA follows: TGCAGTGCTAGAGAGTTGAACAGGGGCCCAACTAATGAAAAACTGTTTTTT. This chain links TRBV20-1 with TRBJ1-4; 7 nucleotides line up with TRBD1. The CDR3 is 17 amino acids. The ends lost 0 bases at V and 0 bases at J; junction bases unmatched: 7. CDR1 is DFQATT, CDR2 SNEGSKA, per germline (reference sequence).

This clonotype was found a few times. V gene TRBV7-2 combines with J gene TRBJ1-5; D is possibly TRBD1 (5 bases). V was pared by 1 base and J by 2 bases, with 9 bases between. In germline, CDR1 is SGHTA, CDR2 FQGNSA. This CDR3 region has 15 residues. The DNA of the CDR3 is TGTGCCAGCAGCTTAGGTGGGGGGGGCAATCAGCCCCAGCATTTT. It encodes CASSLGGGGNQPQHF.

CDR3 residues: CASSTTDRGDFNSPLHF. CDR3 DNA: TGTGCCAGCAGCACCACGGACAGGGGGGATTTTAATTCACCCCTCCACTTT. The genes are TRBV7-9 and TRBJ1-6; 10 bases are shared with TRBD1. V was pared by 5 bases and J by 6 bases, with 10 bases of the junction left unmatched. The CDR3 consists of 17 residues. CDR1 and CDR2 from the germline V gene are SEHNR and FQNEAQ (reference sequence).

This chain joins TRBV20-1 and TRBJ1-2; TRBD1 might be the D (6 bases). The germline gives CDR1 DFQATT, CDR2 SNEGSKA (reference sequence). The CDR3 has 13 amino acids. Trimming removed 6 bases at V and 8 bases at J, with 19 bases between. The CDR3 here is CSAQRGGVYGYTF. CDR3 nucleotide sequence: TGCAGTGCCCAAAGAGGGGGTGTTTACGGCTACACCTTC.

This clonotype was seen more than once but under ten times. The chain employs TRBV24-1 and TRBJ1-2; D is undetermined. Trimming left V 4 bases short and J 5 bases short, with 10 bases between. The CDR3 is 13 residues long. CDR1 KGHDR and CDR2 SFDVKD come from the germline V gene. The CDR3 protein is CATSDGILYGYTF. The CDR3 coding sequence is TGTGCCACCAGTGACGGTATATTGTATGGCTACACCTTC.

This clonotype was observed at least ten times. This sequence joins TRBV5-1 and TRBJ2-1; D could derive from TRBD1 or TRBD2 (5 bases each). V gave up 3 bases and J gave up 13 bases, with 14 bases separating them. The germline CDR1 and CDR2 sequences are SGHRS and YFSETQ. The CDR3 consists of 12 residues. CDR3: CASSSSGSIQFF. CDR3 nucleotides: TGCGCCAGCAGCTCCTCAGGGAGTATACAGTTCTTC.